A selection of T cell receptor beta chains follows, all from one sample in a study of human T cells and chemical hapten exposure. TCRdb called the RACE reads again in MiXCR, with one record for every CDR3 protein. This table holds approximately 320,000 distinct CDR3 sequences, about 5% found once. Sequencing was performed on whole blood, taken in connection with sensitization to the hapten diphenylcyclopropenone (DPC). The source of these receptors is a woman aged 18-30 years with alopecia areata. Some clones in this sample may be carry-over from other donors' samples. Each CDR3 is given with its conserved first and last residue. The order of the fields is clone size, V gene, D gene, J gene, CDR3 protein, CDR3 DNA. The D gene is left open where the match is weak. Where a row states a size, it is once, few, many or the class of an expanded clone; other rows omit it.

many,TRBV7-9,-,TRBJ2-3,CASSPQGRGTDTQYF,TGTGCCAGCAGCCCCCAGGGCCGCGGCACAGATACGCAGTATTTT
few,TRBV6-6,TRBD1,TRBJ1-2,CASTPLGGTGGLYGYTF,TGTGCCAGCACCCCGTTAGGGGGGACAGGGGGTCTCTATGGCTACACCTTC
many,TRBV28,-,TRBJ2-7,CASKTGSSYEQYF,TGTGCCAGCAAGACAGGCAGCTCCTACGAGCAGTACTTC
-,TRBV6-5,TRBD1,TRBJ2-7,CASSFRQGAQSYEQYF,TGTGCCAGCAGTTTTCGCCAGGGGGCCCAGTCCTACGAGCAGTACTTC
-,TRBV10-3,-,TRBJ2-3,CAISDPGYSTDTQYF,TGTGCCATCAGTGATCCTGGGTATTCCACAGATACGCAGTATTTT
-,TRBV6-2/TRBV6-3,-,TRBJ1-5,CASSSTRGSNQPQHF,TGTGCCAGCAGTTCTACTAGGGGGAGCAATCAGCCCCAGCATTTT
few,TRBV27,-,TRBJ2-7,CASSLGGANEQYF,TGTGCCAGCAGTTTAGGAGGGGCCAACGAGCAGTACTTC
many,TRBV5-4,TRBD1,TRBJ2-3,CASSPRGYSTDTQYF,TGTGCCAGCAGCCCCAGGGGGTATAGCACAGATACGCAGTATTTT
many,TRBV28,-,TRBJ2-3,CASSLVARADTQYF,TGTGCCAGCAGTTTAGTGGCTCGGGCAGATACGCAGTATTTT
-,TRBV9,TRBD1,TRBJ1-5,CASSGRDRDIITGQPQHF,TGTGCCAGCAGCGGCCGGGACAGGGATATTATCACAGGGCAGCCCCAGCATTTT
many,TRBV6-2/TRBV6-3,-,TRBJ2-3,CASSSPGLPLPVADTQYF,TGTGCCAGCAGTTCCCCGGGACTGCCACTCCCTGTTGCAGATACGCAGTATTTT
-,TRBV15,-,TRBJ2-1,CATSRDAGLSYNEQFF,TGTGCCACCAGCAGAGATGCAGGGCTGTCCTACAATGAGCAGTTCTTC
few,TRBV7-2,-,TRBJ1-1,CASSLDPQENTEAFF,TGTGCCAGCAGCTTAGATCCCCAGGAGAACACTGAAGCTTTCTTT
many,TRBV3-1,TRBD2,TRBJ2-3,CASSQGSGDTQYF,TGTGCCAGCAGCCAGGGTAGCGGGGATACGCAGTATTTT
-,TRBV6-2/TRBV6-3,-,TRBJ1-1,CASEGTGLYRGEAFF,TGTGCCAGCGAGGGGACGGGGCTCTACAGAGGGGAAGCTTTCTTT
few,TRBV18,-,TRBJ1-6,CASSPWRQTSDSPLHF,TGTGCCAGCTCACCTTGGCGACAGACTTCTGATTCACCCCTCCACTTT
-,TRBV5-5,-,TRBJ1-1,CASSPLTDTEAFF,TGTGCCAGCAGCCCGCTGACAGACACCGAAGCTTTCTTT
-,TRBV7-9,-,TRBJ2-5,CASSLGYETQYF,TGTGCCAGCAGCTTAGGGTACGAGACCCAGTACTTC
many,TRBV7-9,-,TRBJ1-6,CASSLAPGENSPLHF,TGTGCCAGCAGCTTAGCGCCAGGGGAGAATTCACCCCTCCACTTT
many,TRBV5-1,-,TRBJ2-3,CASCLATCTDTQYF,TGCGCCAGCTGCCTAGCGACATGCACAGATACGCAGTATTTT
-,TRBV10-3,-,TRBJ2-3,CAISETDTQYF,TGTGCCATCTCAGAAACAGATACGCAGTATTTT
few,TRBV20-1,TRBD1,TRBJ1-1,CSARGTRTGDTEAFF,TGCAGTGCTAGAGGAACCAGGACAGGGGACACTGAAGCTTTCTTT
few,TRBV7-9,TRBD1,TRBJ1-2,CASSRPGQGAGVGYTF,TGTGCCAGCAGCCGACCCGGACAGGGGGCCGGGGTTGGCTACACCTTC
many,TRBV29-1,-,TRBJ2-5,CSVEEVQGETQYF,TGCAGCGTTGAAGAGGTGCAGGGCGAGACCCAGTACTTC
-,TRBV29-1,-,TRBJ1-1,CSVYPENTEAFF,TGCAGCGTATATCCAGAGAACACTGAAGCTTTCTTT
many,TRBV6-1,TRBD1,TRBJ1-6,CASMKGQNYNSPLHF,TGTGCCAGCATGAAGGGACAGAACTATAATTCACCCCTCCACTTT
many,TRBV4-1,-,TRBJ1-5,CASSQDGGSLSNQPQHF,TGCGCCAGCAGCCAAGATGGGGGGTCCCTTAGCAATCAGCCCCAGCATTTT
-,TRBV7-9,-,TRBJ2-6,CATRESAGANVLTF,TGTGCCACCCGCGAGTCTGCTGGGGCCAACGTCCTGACTTTC
-,TRBV18,-,TRBJ2-3,CASSPGAGNGGTDTQYF,TGTGCCAGCTCACCAGGCGCGGGGAACGGGGGCACAGATACGCAGTATTTT
-,TRBV6-5,-,TRBJ1-6,CASSYSGVGNSPLHF,TGTGCCAGCAGTTACTCGGGAGTGGGGAATTCACCCCTCCACTTT
few,TRBV18,-,TRBJ1-5,CASSLGTVYSNQPQHF,TGTGCCAGCTCACTGGGGACGGTTTATAGCAATCAGCCCCAGCATTTT
many,TRBV7-2,-,TRBJ2-5,CASSPVAGAQETQYF,TGTGCCAGCAGCCCCGTGGCGGGGGCCCAAGAGACCCAGTACTTC
-,TRBV20-1,-,TRBJ2-2,CSARDSHGGGELFF,TGCAGTGCTAGAGATAGCCACGGCGGAGGGGAGCTGTTTTTT
few,TRBV7-9,TRBD2,TRBJ2-7,CASSRKGLAGGIGYYEQYF,TGTGCCAGCAGCAGAAAAGGTTTAGCGGGGGGAATTGGATACTACGAGCAGTACTTC
few,TRBV6-1,-,TRBJ1-5,CASSQSSTGTQHF,TGTGCCAGCAGTCAGTCTTCAACAGGTACCCAGCATTTT
few,TRBV4-1,-,TRBJ2-5,CASSQDPGGQETQYF,TGCGCCAGCAGCCAAGATCCAGGGGGGCAAGAGACCCAGTACTTC